This TCR beta chain was obtained from a study of regulatory T cells in long-lasting Graves disease. Time point specified: newly diagnosed GD, antithyroid drugs for less than 3 months. From PBMCs, RNA was extracted and then used to make the TCR library. About 8.8 milliliters of peripheral blood were drawn into EDTA tubes. This clonotype was seen many times. Its target is unknown. The CDR3 spans 13 residues. Germline lookup yields CDR1 KGHSH and CDR2 LQKENI. V lost 5 bases, J lost 7 bases, and 14 bases lay in between. Whole-study findings and limits: Lower TCR diversity was seen in persistent Graves' patients than in newly diagnosed ones. Among samples with persistent disease, TRBV28, TRBJ1-2 and TRBJ2-5 were favored.

To make TCR beta libraries, researchers used iRepertoire HTBI primers and Arm-PCR of CDR3 regions. TCRdb fed the multiplex PCR reads into MiXCR, producing one record per CDR3 protein. The profile shows some 200,000 distinct CDR3 sequences, around 20% of them singletons. These data are also associated with another study on T cells in Graves' hyperthyroidism and ophthalmopathy.

This receptor was obtained from a woman aged 25-40 years with Graves disease. The sample here was peripheral blood mononuclear cells (PBMCs), taken at new diagnosis, from a patient treated with antithyroid drugs. This chain uses TRBV18 with TRBJ1-2; D gene uncertain. The CDR3, as DNA: TGTGCCAGCTCAACGGATCTATCCGCTGGCTACACCTTC. Its protein product is CASSTDLSAGYTF. Full variable domain (remainder filled in from reference TRBV18 and TRBJ1-2): NAGVMQNPRHLVRRRGQEARLRCSPMKGHSHVYWYRQLPEEGLKFMVYLQKENIIDESGMPKERFSAEFPKEGPSILRIQQVVRGDSAAYFCASSTDLSAGYTFGSGTRLTVV.